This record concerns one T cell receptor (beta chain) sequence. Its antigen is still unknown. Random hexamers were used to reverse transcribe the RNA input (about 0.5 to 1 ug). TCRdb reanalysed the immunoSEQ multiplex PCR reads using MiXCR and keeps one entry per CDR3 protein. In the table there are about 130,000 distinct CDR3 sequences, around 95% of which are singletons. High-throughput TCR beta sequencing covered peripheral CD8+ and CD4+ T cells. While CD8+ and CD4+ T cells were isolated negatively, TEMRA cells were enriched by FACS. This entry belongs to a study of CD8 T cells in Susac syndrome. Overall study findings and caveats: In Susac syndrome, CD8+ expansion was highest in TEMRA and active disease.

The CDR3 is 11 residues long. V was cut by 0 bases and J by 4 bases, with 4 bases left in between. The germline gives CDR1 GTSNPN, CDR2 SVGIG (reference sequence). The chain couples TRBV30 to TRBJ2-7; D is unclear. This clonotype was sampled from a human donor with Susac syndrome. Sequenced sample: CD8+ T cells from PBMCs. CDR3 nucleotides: TGTGCCTGGAGTGTAGGGTACGAGCAGTACTTC. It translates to CAWSVGYEQYF.